A single sample gave rise to the 28 T cell receptor beta chains below, sequenced in a study of blood T cell repertoires in COVID-19. Generated by immunoSEQ multiplex PCR, the TCRdb table keeps only in-frame clones and is missing some. The profile shows around 67,000 clones, 87% of them singletons. What was sequenced was peripheral blood. These receptors all come from a woman of 80 years or more with acute or convalescent COVID-19.

This chain joins TRBV27 and TRBJ1-2; D gene uncertain. The CDR3 runs to 14 residues. Trimming removed 7 bases at V and 0 bases at J, with 12 bases between. CDR1 MNHEY and CDR2 SMNVEV come from the germline V gene (reference sequence). The chain's CDR3 is CASKEWPSNYGYTF. The DNA of the CDR3 is TGTGCCAGCAAGGAGTGGCCATCTAACTATGGCTACACCTTC.

J is TRBJ2-1 and V is TRBV9; possible D gene TRBD2, 7 bases. This CDR3 is 13 amino acids long. Germline V CDR1 and CDR2: SGDLS, YYNGEE. V lost 8 bases and J 2 bases, leaving 11 bases between the germline ends. The DNA for the CDR3 is TGTGCCAGTGGGAGGGGGACCTACAATGAGCAGTTCTTC. It codes for CASGRGTYNEQFF.

The V and J genes are TRBV19 and TRBJ2-3; 9 nucleotides agree with TRBD1. CDR1 and CDR2 from the germline V gene are LNHDA and SQIVND (reference sequence). J lost 6 bases, V lost 7 bases, and 8 bases had no gene match. The CDR3 runs to 14 residues. DNA for the CDR3: TGTGCCAGTACCAGGGACAGGGATGCTGATACGCAGTATTTT. It codes for CASTRDRDADTQYF.

V and J are TRBV5-1 and TRBJ2-5, with 12 bases aligning to TRBD2. Germline loops: CDR1 SGHRS, CDR2 YFSETQ. J gave up 1 base and V 4 bases, and 5 bases lay outside the gene matches. There are 16 residues in the CDR3. The CDR3 is CASSGRLAGVQETQYF. As DNA, the CDR3 is TGCGCCAGCAGCGGCCGACTAGCGGGGGTCCAAGAGACCCAGTACTTC.

The chain has TRBV14 and TRBJ2-3, with 9 bases matching TRBD1. The CDR3 has 17 residues. V lost 1 base, J lost 5 bases, and 10 bases stayed unmatched. Germline V gene data show CDR1 as SGHDN and CDR2 as FVKESK. The CDR3 DNA follows: TGTGCCAGCAGCCAAGTCTTTTACAGGGGGCTCGGAGATACGCAGTATTTT. Translation: CASSQVFYRGLGDTQYF.

V and J are TRBV7-2 and TRBJ2-7; 9 nucleotides line up with TRBD1. Per germline, CDR1 SGHTA and CDR2 FQGNSA. This CDR3 comprises 14 residues. V was pared by 5 bases and J by 1 base, with 3 bases of the junction left unmatched. CDR3: CASSADRGSYEQYF. Here the CDR3 DNA reads TGTGCCAGCAGCGCGGACAGGGGTTCCTACGAGCAGTACTTC. Full variable domain (missing parts from reference TRBV7-2 and TRBJ2-7): GAGVSQSPSNKVTEKGKDVELRCDPISGHTALYWYRQSLGQGLEFLIYFQGNSAPDKSGLPSDRFSAERTGGSVSTLTIQRTQQEDSAVYLCASSADRGSYEQYFGPGTRLTVT.

The J gene is TRBJ2-7, the V gene TRBV5-8, with D uncertain. This CDR3 contains 11 residues. In germline, CDR1 is SGHTS, CDR2 YDEGEE. The V end lost 4 bases, the J end lost 6 bases, and 8 bases lay between the germline ends. CDR3 loop: CASSDWVEQYF. CDR3 DNA sequence: TGTGCCAGCAGCGACTGGGTCGAGCAGTACTTC.

The J gene is TRBJ1-1, the V gene TRBV20-1, with unresolved D. Looked up from germline, CDR1 is DFQATT and CDR2 is SNEGSKA (reference sequence). The CDR3 sequence is 13 residues long. V gave up 3 bases and J gave up 2 bases, with 10 bases separating them. CDR3 DNA: TGCAGTGCTAGTGGAAACCTAAACACTGAAGCTTTCTTT. Translating it yields CSASGNLNTEAFF.

The chain has TRBV3-1 (or the pseudogene TRBV3-2) and TRBJ2-5; 8 bases fit TRBD1. The V segment lost 4 bases and the J segment 6 bases; nucleotides outside the gene matches: 16. CDR1 and CDR2 (germline): LGHDT, YNNKEL (reference sequence). The CDR3 extends over 17 amino acids. CDR3 nucleotides: TGTGCCAGCAGCCTCGTGGGGCCGGGACAGGAGGGAAAGACCCAGTACTTC. As protein: CASSLVGPGQEGKTQYF.

This clone is a singleton in its sample. V gene TRBV15 combines with J gene TRBJ1-4; TRBD1 matches at 7 bases. J was trimmed by 11 bases and V by 0 bases; bases with no gene match: 6. The CDR3 is 14 residues long. The germline V gene has CDR1 LNHNV and CDR2 YYDKDF (reference sequence). CDR3 sequence: CATSRETSGGKLFF. The DNA for the CDR3 is TGTGCCACCAGCAGAGAAACTTCAGGGGGGAAACTGTTTTTT.

This chain uses TRBV2 with TRBJ2-7, with TRBD1 matching over 10 bases. This CDR3 spans 15 amino acids. Germline lookup yields CDR1 SNHLY and CDR2 FYNNEI. V was pared by 6 bases and J by 4 bases, with 9 bases of the junction left unmatched. The CDR3 DNA reads TGTGCCAGCAGACGACCGGGACAGGGGAAGTACGAGCAGTACTTC. Translation gives CASRRPGQGKYEQYF.

The chain employs TRBV10-3 and TRBJ2-7, with D maybe TRBD1 (5 bases). Germline V gene data show CDR1 as ENHRY and CDR2 as SYGVKD. CDR3 length: 15 amino acids. V gave up 6 bases and J gave up 3 bases, with 18 bases separating them. The CDR3 DNA is TGTGCCATCAGCTTATCCGCAGACAGTAACTACGAGCAGTACTTC. This encodes CAISLSADSNYEQYF.

CDR3 bases: TGTGCCAGCAGTTTAGAGGATCAGCCCCAGCATTTT. It specifies CASSLEDQPQHF. The chain has TRBV28 and TRBJ1-5; D remains ambiguous. The CDR3 has 12 residues. Germline assignment: CDR1 MDHEN and CDR2 SYDVKM. Trimming left V 2 bases short and J 5 bases short, with 4 bases between.

The V call is TRBV6-4, the J call TRBJ2-3; 11 bases line up with TRBD2. The CDR3 loop spans 15 amino acids. The ends lost 3 bases at V and 6 bases at J; junction bases unmatched: 5. The V gene's germline CDR1 is MRHNA and CDR2 SNTAGT. The DNA for the CDR3 is TGTGCCAGCAGTGAAGGACTAGCGGGTGGCGATACGCAGTATTTT. It yields the protein CASSEGLAGGDTQYF.

The chain employs TRBV28 and TRBJ2-6; D is unresolved. V shed 5 bases and J shed 3 bases, with 8 bases lying between them. CDR3 length: 14 amino acids. Germline CDR1 and CDR2: MDHEN and SYDVKM. The CDR3 DNA follows: TGTGCCAGCAGTACAATGGTTGGGGCCAACGTCCTGACTTTC. Translating gives CASSTMVGANVLTF.

The J gene is TRBJ1-1, the V gene TRBV10-3; 10 positions agree with TRBD1. Germline V gene data show CDR1 as ENHRY and CDR2 as SYGVKD. J lost 2 bases, V lost 10 bases, and 4 bases had no gene match. The CDR3 consists of 13 residues. The CDR3 DNA reads TGTGCCACCCAGACAGGGGGCAACACTGAAGCTTTCTTT. Protein product: CATQTGGNTEAFF.

This clone was recorded a few times. CDR3 sequence (DNA): TGTGCCAGCAGTAGACTAGCGGGTAACCAAGAGACCCAGTACTTC. Its translation: CASSRLAGNQETQYF. This chain connects TRBV6-5 to TRBJ2-5; TRBD2 agrees at 10 bases. Trimming at V came to 5 bases and at J to 0 bases, leaving 3 bases not matched to a gene. From germline, CDR1 is MNHEY and CDR2 SVGAGI. CDR3 size: 15 residues.

The chain combines TRBV7-2 with TRBJ1-2; 8 nucleotides align to TRBD1. This CDR3 region has 14 residues. CDR1 is SGHTA and CDR2 is FQGNSA in the germline V gene. V dropped 6 bases and J dropped 2; count of bases not matched to a gene: 5. The CDR3 bases are TGTGCCAGCAGTTCGCGACAGGGGAACTATGGCTACACCTTC. Translated: CASSSRQGNYGYTF.

The chain uses TRBV6-5 and TRBJ1-5, with D tentatively TRBD1 (5 bases). Germline V gene data show CDR1 as MNHEY and CDR2 as SVGAGI. There are 15 residues in the CDR3. Trimming shortened V by 0 bases and J by 1 base, and 7 bases separated the two germline ends. The CDR3 DNA follows: TGTGCCAGCAGTTACTCGGGGCGGAGCAATCAGCCCCAGCATTTT. This codes for CASSYSGRSNQPQHF.

The chain employs TRBV28 and TRBJ1-1, with TRBD1 matching 7 bases. Germline assignment: CDR1 MDHEN and CDR2 SYDVKM. CDR3 length: 15 residues. With 5 bases clipped from V and 3 bases from J, the junction kept 9 bases outside the gene matches. The CDR3 reads CASSTHRGKDTEAFF. Written as DNA, the CDR3 is TGTGCCAGCAGTACCCACAGGGGAAAGGACACTGAAGCTTTCTTT.

This sequence joins TRBV9 and TRBJ2-3; 7 positions agree with TRBD2. Trimming at V came to 3 bases and at J to 0 bases, leaving 4 bases not matched to a gene. The CDR3 spans 15 residues. Per the germline V gene, CDR1 is SGDLS and CDR2 is YYNGEE. This CDR3 reads CASSALAVSTDTQYF. As DNA, the CDR3 is TGTGCCAGCAGCGCCCTAGCGGTTAGCACAGATACGCAGTATTTT.

The rearrangement links TRBV19 to TRBJ1-4, with no clear D. The CDR3 has 15 residues. Trimming shortened V by 5 bases and J by 5 bases, and 15 bases separated the two germline ends. From germline, CDR1 is LNHDA and CDR2 SQIVND (reference sequence). Here the CDR3 reads CASSPREGQNEKLFF. The CDR3 DNA sequence: TGTGCCAGTAGTCCGCGGGAAGGTCAAAATGAAAAACTGTTTTTT. Combining the CDR3 with reference TRBV19 and TRBJ1-4 gives the whole variable domain DGGITQSPKYLFRKEGQNVTLSCEQNLNHDAMYWYRQDPGQGLRLIYYSQIVNDFQKGDIAEGYSVSREKKESFPLTVTSAQKNPTAFYLCASSPREGQNEKLFFGSGTQLSVL.

The genes are TRBV3-1 (or the pseudogene TRBV3-2) and TRBJ1-1, with TRBD1 as a possible D gene (5 bases). Germline-derived CDR1 and CDR2 are LGHDT and YNNKEL (reference sequence). Trimming took off 1 base at V and 6 bases at J, with 15 bases between the two ends. The CDR3 runs to 15 residues. CDR3 bases: TGTGCCAGCAGCCAAGGACAGATATCCGAAGCTGAAGCTTTCTTT. This translates into CASSQGQISEAEAFF.

This chain uses TRBV2 with TRBJ1-6; TRBD1 might be the D (5 bases). CDR3 size: 14 residues. Germline V gene data show CDR1 as SNHLY and CDR2 as FYNNEI. V was trimmed by 6 bases and J by 2 bases, leaving 8 bases between them. The DNA for the CDR3 is TGTGCCAGCAGGTCAGGGCCCTATAATTCACCCCTCCACTTT. This encodes CASRSGPYNSPLHF.

This clone was counted once. This chain links TRBV5-1 with TRBJ2-5; D is perhaps TRBD2 (7 bases). There are 14 residues in the CDR3. Trimming took 5 bases from V and 3 from J, leaving 14 bases between them. Germline V lookup: CDR1 SGHRS, CDR2 YFSETQ. The CDR3 here is CASSYWGGKETQYF. In DNA form, the CDR3 reads TGCGCCAGCAGTTATTGGGGGGGCAAAGAGACCCAGTACTTC.

The table lists this clone with a count of one. This sequence joins TRBV28 and TRBJ1-4, with 8 bases matching TRBD1. V lost 10 bases to trimming and J lost 1 base; unmatched junction nucleotides: 5. The germline V gene has CDR1 MDHEN and CDR2 SYDVKM. CDR3 length: 14 residues. The CDR3 region is CATATGETNEKLFF. CDR3 DNA sequence: TGTGCCACCGCGACAGGGGAAACTAATGAAAAACTGTTTTTT. The complete variable domain, with remaining parts taken from reference TRBV28 and TRBJ1-4, reads DVKVTQSSRYLVKRTGEKVFLECVQDMDHENMFWYRQDPGLGLRLIYFSYDVKMKEKGDIPEGYSVSREKKERFSLILESASTNQTSMYLCATATGETNEKLFFGSGTQLSVL.

The V and J genes are TRBV5-4 and TRBJ1-1; 9 nucleotides agree with TRBD1. The V and J ends lost 6 bases and 5 bases, in that order; junction bases with no gene match: 11. The CDR3 totals 15 residues. Germline V gives CDR1 SGHNT, CDR2 YYREEE (reference sequence). DNA for the CDR3: TGTGCCAGCACCCTCGGGGGGACAGGGAAAACTGAAGCTTTCTTT. Amino acids: CASTLGGTGKTEAFF.

This rearrangement joins TRBV11-2 to TRBJ2-2; D is ambiguous. The germline CDR1 and CDR2 sequences are SGHAT and FQNNGV. The CDR3 has 15 amino acids. Trimming took off 2 bases at V and 1 base at J, with 8 bases between the two ends. CDR3 protein: CASSLSGVNTGELFF. In DNA form, the CDR3 reads TGTGCCAGCAGCTTAAGTGGAGTGAACACCGGGGAGCTGTTTTTT.